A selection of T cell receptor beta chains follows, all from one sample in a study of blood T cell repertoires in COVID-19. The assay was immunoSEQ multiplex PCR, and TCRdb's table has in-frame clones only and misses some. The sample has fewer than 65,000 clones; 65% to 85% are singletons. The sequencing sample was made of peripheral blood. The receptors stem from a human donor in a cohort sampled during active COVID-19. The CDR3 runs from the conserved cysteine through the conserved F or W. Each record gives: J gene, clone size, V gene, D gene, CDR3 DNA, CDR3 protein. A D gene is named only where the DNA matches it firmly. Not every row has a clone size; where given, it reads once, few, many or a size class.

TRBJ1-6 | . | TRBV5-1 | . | TGCGCCAGCAGCCAAACAACACCGGGGTCCTATAATTCACCCCTCCACTTT | CASSQTTPGSYNSPLHF
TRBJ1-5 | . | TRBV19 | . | TGTGCCAGTAGTACCAACCTACGATTTGAGCCCCAGCATTTT | CASSTNLRFEPQHF
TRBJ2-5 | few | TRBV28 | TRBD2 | TGTGCCAGCAGTTTACCCCTAGCGGGAGAGACCCAGTACTTC | CASSLPLAGETQYF
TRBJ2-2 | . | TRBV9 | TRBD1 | TGTGCCAGCTCCGAAGGGACAGGGCGTACCGGGGAGCTGTTTTTT | CASSEGTGRTGELFF
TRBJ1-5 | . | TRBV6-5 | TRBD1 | TGTGCCAGCAGTAGGACAGGGGGCTTTCAGCCCCAGCATTTT | CASSRTGGFQPQHF
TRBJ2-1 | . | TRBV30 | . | TGTGCCTGGTCCCGGGGGGCGGGATACAATGAGCAGTTCTTC | CAWSRGAGYNEQFF
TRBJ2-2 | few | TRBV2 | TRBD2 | TGTGCCAGCAGTGTCTCTAGCGGGGGAGACATCGGGGAGCTGTTTTTT | CASSVSSGGDIGELFF
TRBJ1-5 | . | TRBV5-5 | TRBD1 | TGTGCCAGCAGCCTGACAGGGGGCTATTTAACAAACCTACGAAATCAGCCCCAGCATTTT | CASSLTGGYLTNLRNQPQHF
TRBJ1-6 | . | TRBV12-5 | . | TGTGCTAGTGGCCCTGGACTGGATAATTCACCCCTCCACTTT | CASGPGLDNSPLHF
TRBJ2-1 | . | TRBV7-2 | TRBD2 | TGTGCCAGCAGCTTAATTAGCGGGGCCTACAATGAGCAGTTCTTC | CASSLISGAYNEQFF
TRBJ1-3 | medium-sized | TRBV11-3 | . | TGTGCCAGCAGCTCACGACAGGTTGAAAACACCATATATTTT | CASSSRQVENTIYF
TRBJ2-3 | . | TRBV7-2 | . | TGTGCCAGCAGCTTTGGGCCCACAGATACGCAGTATTTT | CASSFGPTDTQYF
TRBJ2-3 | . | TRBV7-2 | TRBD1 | TGTGCCAGCAGCCCCGGGACAGGGGGTCGTGCAGATACGCAGTATTTT | CASSPGTGGRADTQYF
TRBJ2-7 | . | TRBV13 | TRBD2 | TGTGCCAGCAGCTTAGGAACTAGCGGGGAATATGACGAGCAGTACTTC | CASSLGTSGEYDEQYF
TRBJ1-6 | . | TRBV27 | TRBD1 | TGTGCCAGCAGTCAAGGGACAGGGGGGTCACCCCTCCACTTT | CASSQGTGGSPLHF
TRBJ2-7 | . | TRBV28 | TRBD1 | TGTGCCAGCAGCTCGGGACAGGGCTACGAGCAGTACTTC | CASSSGQGYEQYF
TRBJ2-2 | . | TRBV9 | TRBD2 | TGTGCCAGCAGCGGGACTAGCGGGAGCACCGGGGAGCTGTTTTTT | CASSGTSGSTGELFF
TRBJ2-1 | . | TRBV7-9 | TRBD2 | TGTGCCAGCAGCTTAGTGGGGCGGGGGACTAGCGGATACAATGAGCAGTTCTTC | CASSLVGRGTSGYNEQFF